The 26 T cell receptor beta chains in this list originate from one sample, sequenced in a study of molecular identifiers for immune sequencing clone quantification (dated 2018 in TCRdb). Libraries came from PCR. The sequencer listed for this sample is NextSeq 500. In TCRdb, the public reads were trimmed at Q25 with fastp and aligned with MiXCR, with productive beta chains retained. Records with the same CDR3 protein are collapsed into one entry carrying the most frequent genes and DNA. For this sample the table gives under 800,000 distinct CDR3 sequences, of which about 25% were detected only once. The ten biggest clones cover about 0.78% of the sample. Sequenced sample: naive CD8+ T cells from blood, with Jurkat cell RNA spiked in. The label giving this sample's cell subset or site can be read as: FACS-sorted CD8+CD4-CCR7+CD45RA+ naive T cells. The origin of the receptors is a human donor in good health. Some libraries in this study had Jurkat cell RNA spiked in.

This clonotype showed up many times. The chain uses TRBV9 and TRBJ1-3; tentatively, D is TRBD1 (6 bases). CDR3 length: 15 amino acids. Germline-derived CDR1 and CDR2 are SGDLS and YYNGEE. V lost 4 bases and J lost 0, with 11 bases in between. CDR3 sequence reads: CASSKGDTSGNTIYF. The CDR3 DNA follows: TGTGCCAGCAGCAAGGGGGATACCTCTGGAAACACCATATATTTT.

Many counts were recorded for this clonotype. CDR3 protein: CASSFKGNEQYF. CDR3 nucleotide sequence: TGTGCCAGCAGCTTTAAGGGCAACGAGCAGTACTTC. V gene TRBV7-9 combines with J gene TRBJ2-7, with D uncertain. Germline V gene data show CDR1 as SEHNR and CDR2 as FQNEAQ (reference sequence). The CDR3 consists of 12 residues. V was shortened by 3 bases and J by 5 bases, with 8 bases between the two germline ends.

This clonotype was seen more than once but under ten times. The chain has TRBV24-1 and TRBJ1-1; D is ambiguous. There are 12 residues in the CDR3. Germline V gene lookup returns CDR1 KGHDR and CDR2 SFDVKD. V lost 3 bases and J 5 bases, leaving 6 bases between the germline ends. CDR3 sequence reads: CATSDDGTEAFF. The CDR3, as DNA: TGTGCCACCAGTGATGACGGGACTGAAGCTTTCTTT.

Turning to this clonotype: A read error may produce the germline difference seen at one junction end. J is TRBJ2-6 and V is TRBV13; TRBD1 agrees at 8 bases. Germline CDR1 is PRHDT and CDR2 is FYEKMQ (reference sequence). The CDR3 is 14 residues long. The CDR3 sequence is CASSQGAGANVLAF. The CDR3 region has the DNA TGTGCCAGCAGTCAGGGGGCTGGGGCCAACGTCCTGGCTTTC.

The chain couples TRBV15 to TRBJ2-1; D unclear. This CDR3 comprises 15 residues. Germline loops: CDR1 LNHNV, CDR2 YYDKDF (reference sequence). Trimming took off 3 bases at V and 8 bases at J, with 17 bases between the two ends. The CDR3 protein is CATSSSRTSGHEQFF. The CDR3 coding sequence is TGTGCCACCAGCAGTAGCCGGACCTCCGGTCATGAGCAGTTCTTC.

In this sample, this clonotype turned up a few times. The gene calls are TRBV11-3 and TRBJ2-7, with 7 nucleotides matching TRBD2. The CDR3 length is 15 residues. V gave up 0 bases and J gave up 2 bases; unmatched junction bases: 4. CDR1 and CDR2 from the germline V gene are SGHNT and YENEEA. The CDR3 region is CASSLESGNTYEQYF. The DNA for the CDR3 is TGTGCCAGCAGCTTAGAGAGCGGGAATACCTACGAGCAGTACTTC.

This chain joins TRBV7-9 and TRBJ2-3; D may correspond to TRBD1 or TRBD2 (6 bases each). The CDR3 has 16 residues. Between the trimmed V and J ends, which lost 2 bases and 0 bases, there was a span of 12 bases. Germline CDR1 and CDR2: SEHNR and FQNEAQ (reference sequence). The CDR3 region is CASSLREGGSTDTQYF. The DNA of the CDR3 is TGTGCCAGCAGCTTAAGGGAAGGGGGGAGCACAGATACGCAGTATTTT.

This clonotype occurred many times. The rearrangement joins TRBV5-4 to TRBJ2-5, with TRBD2 identical over 16 bases. Germline V lookup: CDR1 SGHNT, CDR2 YYREEE (reference sequence). The V and J ends lost 9 bases and 4 bases, in that order; junction bases with no gene match: 6. The CDR3 length is 15 residues. CDR3 coding DNA: TGTGCCACCATGGGACTAGCGGGGGGGCCAGAGACCCAGTACTTC. Protein product: CATMGLAGGPETQYF.

J is TRBJ2-5 and V is TRBV6-5; TRBD2 matches at 8 bases. The J segment lost 1 base and the V segment lost 4 bases, leaving 8 bases of the junction unmatched. The CDR3 totals 16 residues. CDR1 is MNHEY, CDR2 SVGAGI, per germline. CDR3 loop: CASSFEKRGSQETQYF. The CDR3 nucleotides read TGTGCCAGCAGTTTTGAAAAGCGGGGGAGCCAAGAGACCCAGTACTTC.

The sample holds many counts of this clonotype. The V gene is TRBV4-3, the J gene TRBJ2-3; weak D call: TRBD2 (5 bases). Trimming cost V 4 bases and J 0 bases, with 11 bases left between them. Germline V gives CDR1 LGHNA, CDR2 YSLEER. This CDR3 comprises 15 residues. CDR3 amino acids: CASSREGRSTDTQYF. CDR3 DNA: TGCGCCAGCAGCCGTGAGGGCAGGAGCACAGATACGCAGTATTTT.

This clonotype was counted at least ten times. This chain links TRBV7-8 with TRBJ2-1; TRBD1 is a possible D gene (5 bases). V was cut by 8 bases and J by 4 bases, with 21 bases left in between. The germline gives CDR1 SGHVS, CDR2 FQNEAQ. This CDR3 spans 16 amino acids. CDR3 amino acids: CASQIAPLQGYNEQFF. CDR3 DNA sequence: TGTGCCAGCCAAATTGCCCCCCTTCAGGGATACAATGAGCAGTTCTTC.

In this sample, this clonotype turned up many times. The V and J genes are TRBV7-9 and TRBJ2-3; D may match TRBD1 or TRBD2 (6 bases each). The CDR3 is 15 residues long. CDR1 is SEHNR and CDR2 is FQNEAQ in the germline V gene (reference sequence). V lost 3 bases and J 2 bases, leaving 12 bases between the germline ends. The CDR3 loop is CASSFEGEATDTQYF. CDR3 nucleotide sequence: TGTGCCAGCAGCTTCGAGGGGGAGGCCACAGATACGCAGTATTTT.

A word on this clonotype: A much bigger clone sits one base away, suggesting this may be a read error. The chain joins TRBV12-3 or TRBV12-4 to TRBJ1-1; weak D call: TRBD1 (6 bases). V was shortened by 6 bases and J by 12 bases, with 17 bases between the two germline ends. The CDR3 is made up of 12 amino acids. The CDR3 bases are TGTGCCAGCAGCTCGGGGGGCCCCGTGACTTTCTTT. Amino acids: CASSSGGPVTFF.

This clonotype has just a few counts. The V gene is TRBV30, the J gene TRBJ1-2, with a weak D call TRBD1 (5 bases). Germline V gene data show CDR1 as GTSNPN and CDR2 as SVGIG (reference sequence). V dropped 3 bases and J dropped 4 bases, with 24 bases sitting between them. The CDR3 extends over 17 amino acids. CDR3 residues: CAWSGTGPKTPIYGYTF. The CDR3 DNA reads TGTGCCTGGAGCGGAACGGGGCCGAAAACTCCGATCTATGGCTACACCTTC.

This clonotype occurred a few times. The V and J genes are TRBV6-5 and TRBJ2-7; D is uncertain. This CDR3 spans 13 amino acids. V dropped 0 bases and J dropped 5 bases, with 8 bases sitting between them. Germline V gene data show CDR1 as MNHEY and CDR2 as SVGAGI. CDR3 in amino acids: CASSYSASNEQYF. The CDR3 coding sequence is TGTGCCAGCAGTTACTCGGCGAGCAACGAGCAGTACTTC.

This chain links TRBV29-1 with TRBJ2-5, with D maybe TRBD1 (6 bases). There are 13 residues in the CDR3. Germline loops: CDR1 SQVTM, CDR2 ANQGSEA. Trimming cost V 6 bases and J 4 bases, with 15 bases left between them. CDR3 sequence reads: CSVTGLWGETQYF. The DNA of the CDR3 is TGCAGCGTCACAGGGTTGTGGGGAGAGACCCAGTACTTC.

This clonotype was seen many times. The rearrangement links TRBV11-2 to TRBJ1-4, with 8 nucleotides matching TRBD1. V lost 4 bases to trimming and J lost 0 bases; unmatched junction nucleotides: 16. The CDR3 extends over 20 amino acids. Looked up from germline, CDR1 is SGHAT and CDR2 is FQNNGV. DNA of the CDR3: TGTGCCAGCAGCTCTCGGCGGGACAGGAGGAGGACGGCAACTAATGAAAAACTGTTTTTT. Translated, it gives CASSSRRDRRRTATNEKLFF.

Turning to this clonotype: A single base separates this from a much larger clone, so it may be a read error. The V call is TRBV7-9, the J call TRBJ2-5, with D perhaps TRBD1 (5 bases). The germline V and J ends were trimmed by 5 bases and 3 bases, with 13 bases remaining between them. CDR3 length: 14 residues. From germline, CDR1 is SEHNR and CDR2 FQNEAQ (reference sequence). The CDR3 region is CASSPPTREETQYF. The CDR3 nucleotides read TGTGCCAGCAGCCCCCCCACCAGGGAAGAGACCCAGTACTTC.

A note on this clonotype: Given a much more abundant clone one base away, this may be a read error. CDR3 residues: CSARPPGRIYEQYF. As DNA, the CDR3 is TGCAGTGCTAGGCCCCCGGGCAGGATCTACGAGCAGTACTTC. The J gene is TRBJ2-7, the V gene TRBV20-1; D gene uncertain. CDR3 length: 14 residues. Trimming shortened V by 3 bases and J by 3 bases, and 15 bases separated the two germline ends. Per germline, CDR1 DFQATT and CDR2 SNEGSKA (reference sequence).

This clonotype was found many times. V gene TRBV9 combines with J gene TRBJ1-1; D is uncertain. The CDR3 runs to 13 residues. Per the germline V gene, CDR1 is SGDLS and CDR2 is YYNGEE. V lost 0 bases to trimming and J lost 0 bases, with 3 bases between them. CDR3 region: CASSVVVNTEAFF. In nucleotides, the CDR3 is TGTGCCAGCAGCGTAGTAGTGAACACTGAAGCTTTCTTT.

This clonotype showed up just a few times. The rearrangement uses TRBV6-6 and TRBJ2-7; D is uncertain. The CDR3 contains 16 residues. V lost 1 base to trimming and J lost 3 bases, with 16 bases between them. Looked up from germline, CDR1 is MNHNY and CDR2 is SVGAGI (reference sequence). The CDR3 sequence is CASSYLTDRYIYEQYF. Written as DNA, the CDR3 is TGTGCCAGCAGTTACTTAACGGACCGGTATATCTACGAGCAGTACTTC.

The chain employs TRBV6-5 and TRBJ2-1; D remains unclear. Trimming removed 3 bases at V and 2 bases at J, with 11 bases between. The CDR3 sequence is 15 residues long. Germline V gene sequence: CDR1 MNHEY, CDR2 SVGAGI. For the CDR3, the DNA is TGTGCCAGCAGTTATGGCAGGAACGCCTACAATGAGCAGTTCTTC. Translated: CASSYGRNAYNEQFF.

As for this clonotype: At one boundary the junction diverges from the germline segment, which might be a read error. The rearrangement uses TRBV29-1 and TRBJ2-2, with D maybe TRBD2 (6 bases). Germline CDR1 and CDR2: SQVTM and ANQGSEA. The CDR3 runs 15 residues. As DNA, the CDR3 is TGCAGCGTTGAACTTGCAGCTAGTTACACCCGGGAGCTGTCTTTT. Protein sequence: CSVELAASYTRELSF.

With regard to this clonotype: Germline and junction disagree at one end, which may indicate a read error. The chain uses TRBV12-3 or TRBV12-4 and TRBJ2-3; D is ambiguous. This CDR3 comprises 14 residues. CDR3 nucleotides: TGCGCCGGCAGTTCGACTCCTAGCACAGATACGCAGTATTTT. Residues: CAGSSTPSTDTQYF.

In this sample, this clonotype turned up many times. The chain carries TRBV7-9 and TRBJ2-1; a possible D gene is TRBD2 (5 bases). Trimming stripped 4 bases from V and 5 bases from J, with 12 bases between. The CDR3 contains 14 residues. Per the germline V gene, CDR1 is SEHNR and CDR2 is FQNEAQ (reference sequence). The CDR3 loop reads CASSSRRGNNEQFF. The DNA of the CDR3 is TGTGCCAGCAGCTCTAGGCGAGGGAACAATGAGCAGTTCTTC.

This clonotype occurred many times. The V and J genes are TRBV19 and TRBJ1-1; a weak D match, TRBD1 (6 bases). CDR3 length: 13 residues. Germline V gene sequence: CDR1 LNHDA, CDR2 SQIVND (reference sequence). Trimming removed 0 bases from V and 8 bases from J, with 10 bases in between. The CDR3, as DNA: TGTGCCAGTAGTATAGATCCGGGGACAGAAGCTTTCTTT. Translation: CASSIDPGTEAFF.